The 30 T cell receptor beta chains below come from one sample, sequenced in a study of cytomegalovirus exposure and HLA in healthy donors. PCR used 60 Vbeta primers and 13 Jbeta primers. The assay was immunoSEQ multiplex PCR, and TCRdb's table has in-frame clones only and misses some. The sample lists tens of thousands of clones; roughly four fifths were seen once. Sample: PBMCs. Every receptor here comes from a man aged 50-60 years in good health and CMV-seronegative.

Only one count was recorded for this clone. This chain links TRBV19 with TRBJ1-1; D gene ambiguous. Germline V gene lookup returns CDR1 LNHDA and CDR2 SQIVND (reference sequence). Trimming left V 1 base short and J 4 bases short, with 13 bases between. This CDR3 is 15 amino acids long. CDR3: CASSIATGVGTEAFF. The DNA of the CDR3 is TGTGCCAGTAGTATAGCTACCGGGGTGGGCACTGAAGCTTTCTTT.

This chain links TRBV9 with TRBJ1-2; the D is unclear. The CDR3 runs 15 residues. Trimming pared 5 bases from V and 0 bases from J, leaving 14 bases between. Germline CDR1 reads SGDLS; CDR2 reads YYNGEE. Here the CDR3 DNA reads TGTGCCAGCAGTCGGTCGGGATTAGCTAACTATGGCTACACCTTC. Protein sequence: CASSRSGLANYGYTF.

The chain combines TRBV5-1 with TRBJ2-1; 13 bases fit TRBD2. This CDR3 has 16 amino acids. The junction had 5 bases not matched to a gene; V was cut back by 4 bases and J by 4 bases. CDR1 SGHRS and CDR2 YFSETQ come from the germline V gene. This CDR3 reads CASSPELAGGYNEQFF. CDR3 nucleotides: TGCGCCAGCAGCCCCGAACTAGCGGGAGGGTACAATGAGCAGTTCTTC.

V and J are TRBV7-9 and TRBJ2-5; tentatively, D is TRBD1 (6 bases). The J call may be incorrect, as the DNA end agrees better with TRBJ2-7. The germline gives CDR1 SEHNR, CDR2 FQNEAQ (reference sequence). The CDR3 has 18 amino acids. CDR3 residues: CASSPGGGPRVTSYEQYF. The CDR3 coding sequence is TGTGCCAGCAGCCCCGGTGGGGGCCCGAGGGTCACCTCCTACGAGCAGTACTTC.

CDR3 amino acids: CATSRDRTGGAEAFF. Written as DNA, the CDR3 is TGTGCCACCAGCAGAGATCGGACAGGGGGAGCAGAAGCTTTCTTT. The chain joins TRBV15 to TRBJ1-1; TRBD1 matches 10 bases. Germline V CDR1 and CDR2: LNHNV, YYDKDF (reference sequence). The trim removed 0 bases at V and 8 bases at J, leaving 6 bases unmatched. The CDR3 consists of 15 residues.

The chain recombines TRBV5-8 with TRBJ2-3; D unclear. In germline, CDR1 is SGHTS, CDR2 YDEGEE. The CDR3 runs to 13 residues. Between the trimmed V and J ends, which lost 0 bases and 4 bases, there was a span of 6 bases. The CDR3 sequence is CASSLVVADTQYF. CDR3 DNA: TGTGCCAGCAGCTTGGTGGTAGCAGATACGCAGTATTTT.

This clone was detected a few times. The genes are TRBV5-1 and TRBJ1-4; tentatively, D is TRBD1 (5 bases). This CDR3 has 15 amino acids. The V end lost 0 bases, the J end lost 3 bases, and 9 bases lay between the germline ends. From germline, CDR1 is SGHRS and CDR2 YFSETQ. CDR3 DNA: TGCGCCAGCAGCTTGGTGGGGGGACCTAATGAAAAACTGTTTTTT. This translates into CASSLVGGPNEKLFF.

This clone appeared once. The J gene is TRBJ1-3, the V gene TRBV18; D remains ambiguous. Per germline, CDR1 KGHSH and CDR2 LQKENI. The CDR3 runs to 15 residues. V was clipped by 3 bases and J by 4 bases, with 13 bases between them. The CDR3 sequence: CASSPAGLGGNTIYF. The CDR3 coding sequence is TGTGCCAGCTCACCCGCCGGACTAGGAGGAAACACCATATATTTT.

On this clone: The junction differs from germline at one of its ends, possibly a read error. The chain is built from TRBV13 and TRBJ2-1; a weak D match, TRBD1 (5 bases). The germline V gene encodes CDR1 PRHDT and CDR2 FYEKMQ (reference sequence). The CDR3 is 15 residues long. The CDR3 nucleotides are TGTGCCAGCAGCTTAGATCGCAGGGTCTACAATGGGCAGTTCTTC. Translation: CASSLDRRVYNGQFF.

The chain recombines TRBV28 with TRBJ1-5, with 7 bases that match TRBD1. The V gene's germline CDR1 is MDHEN and CDR2 SYDVKM. The ends lost 5 bases at V and 5 bases at J; junction bases unmatched: 12. This CDR3 has 16 residues. The chain's CDR3 is CASSARQGLGDQPQHF. The CDR3 region has the DNA TGTGCCAGCAGTGCAAGACAGGGTTTGGGGGATCAGCCCCAGCATTTT. The whole variable domain, filled in from reference TRBV28 and TRBJ1-5, reads DVKVTQSSRYLVKRTGEKVFLECVQDMDHENMFWYRQDPGLGLRLIYFSYDVKMKEKGDIPEGYSVSREKKERFSLILESASTNQTSMYLCASSARQGLGDQPQHFGDGTRLSIL.

Concerning this clone: This CDR3 is also generated by other DNA sequences in the sample. The chain recombines TRBV7-2 with TRBJ1-4; 10 bases are a match to TRBD1. Germline CDR1 is SGHTA and CDR2 is FQGNSA. The CDR3 contains 15 residues. V lost 0 bases to trimming and J lost 8 bases; unmatched junction nucleotides: 3. The CDR3 spells CASSLAGTGDEKLFF. DNA of the CDR3: TGTGCCAGCAGCTTAGCCGGGACAGGGGACGAAAAACTGTTTTTT. Variable domain in full (rest from reference TRBV7-2 and TRBJ1-4): GAGVSQSPSNKVTEKGKDVELRCDPISGHTALYWYRQSLGQGLEFLIYFQGNSAPDKSGLPSDRFSAERTGGSVSTLTIQRTQQEDSAVYLCASSLAGTGDEKLFFGSGTQLSVL.

This chain uses TRBV9 with TRBJ1-1; a possible D gene is TRBD1 (5 bases). This CDR3 has 14 amino acids. Germline V gene lookup returns CDR1 SGDLS and CDR2 YYNGEE. Trimming stripped 0 bases from V and 4 bases from J, with 10 bases between. CDR3 loop: CASSVGWGRTEAFF. The CDR3 DNA is TGTGCCAGCAGCGTAGGTTGGGGCCGCACTGAAGCTTTCTTT.

With regard to this clone: Other nucleotide sequences from this sample produce the same CDR3. V usage is TRBV5-1 and J usage is TRBJ2-2; D is undetermined. V lost 0 bases, J lost 3 bases, and 3 bases lay in between. Germline lookup yields CDR1 SGHRS and CDR2 YFSETQ. The CDR3 extends over 13 amino acids. The CDR3 protein is CASSLADTGELFF. In DNA, the CDR3 is TGCGCCAGCAGCTTGGCCGACACCGGGGAGCTGTTTTTT.

The V gene is TRBV28, the J gene TRBJ1-3; weak D call: TRBD1 (6 bases). Germline V gene sequence: CDR1 MDHEN, CDR2 SYDVKM. CDR3 length equals 16 residues. The V gene lost 9 bases and the J gene lost 0 bases, with 18 bases spanning the gap. The CDR3 nucleotides read TGTGCCAGTACCTCCGGGACACTTCTCTCTGGAAACACCATATATTTT. Protein product: CASTSGTLLSGNTIYF.

This sequence joins TRBV10-3 and TRBJ2-7; 12 nucleotides line up with TRBD1. The CDR3 runs 15 residues. Trimming at V came to 6 bases and at J to 2 bases, leaving 5 bases not matched to a gene. Germline-derived CDR1 and CDR2 are ENHRY and SYGVKD. The CDR3 nucleotides read TGTGCCATCAGCCATGGGACAGGGGGCACCTACGAGCAGTACTTC. It codes for CAISHGTGGTYEQYF.

The chain links TRBV7-2 to TRBJ2-7, with D possibly TRBD2 on 5 matching bases. Trimming stripped 1 base from V and 5 bases from J, with 9 bases between. The CDR3 is 13 residues long. Germline CDR1 and CDR2: SGHTA and FQGNSA. The DNA of the CDR3 is TGTGCCAGCAGCTTAGACCTCGGGGACGAGCAGTACTTC. Its translation: CASSLDLGDEQYF.

The chain carries TRBV7-8 and TRBJ1-1, with D possibly being TRBD1 (5 bases). This CDR3 has 17 residues. The V gene's germline CDR1 is SGHVS and CDR2 FQNEAQ. V was cut by 0 bases and J by 5 bases, with 19 bases left in between. The CDR3 sequence: CASSLADPGGDWTEAFF. In DNA form, the CDR3 reads TGTGCCAGCAGCTTAGCCGACCCCGGGGGGGACTGGACTGAAGCTTTCTTT.

The chain employs TRBV29-1 and TRBJ2-7, with 8 bases aligning to TRBD1. Germline V gene data show CDR1 as SQVTM and CDR2 as ANQGSEA. V lost 7 bases to trimming and J lost 0 bases; unmatched junction nucleotides: 14. CDR3 length: 16 amino acids. CDR3 bases: TGCAGCGCTATGGGTGGAGGGACAGGAAGCTCCTACGAGCAGTACTTC. Translated, it gives CSAMGGGTGSSYEQYF.

This clone appeared a few times. The chain couples TRBV28 to TRBJ2-7, with 7 positions matching TRBD2. From germline, CDR1 is MDHEN and CDR2 SYDVKM. With V trimmed by 6 bases and J by 3 bases, 14 bases remained unmatched. The CDR3 is made up of 16 amino acids. CDR3 DNA: TGTGCCAGCAGCCTCCCCCTGGGGGGGATCATCTACGAGCAGTACTTC. Its protein is CASSLPLGGIIYEQYF.

This chain uses TRBV28 with TRBJ2-3; D is possibly TRBD1 (6 bases). Per the germline V gene, CDR1 is MDHEN and CDR2 is SYDVKM. The CDR3 sequence is 15 residues long. The germline V and J ends were trimmed by 6 bases and 0 bases, with 13 bases remaining between them. DNA for the CDR3: TGTGCCAGCAGCCCGGGACAAACTAGCACAGATACGCAGTATTTT. It specifies CASSPGQTSTDTQYF.

The V call is TRBV15, the J call TRBJ2-7, with 8 bases matching TRBD1. Germline values: CDR1 LNHNV, CDR2 YYDKDF (reference sequence). The CDR3 length is 16 residues. V gave up 0 bases and J gave up 1 base; unmatched junction bases: 5. CDR3 sequence (DNA): TGTGCCACCAGCAGAGATCCAGGGGGCTCATCCTACGAGCAGTACTTC. Residues: CATSRDPGGSSYEQYF.

This chain joins TRBV28 and TRBJ2-3; D remains ambiguous. Per germline, CDR1 MDHEN and CDR2 SYDVKM. V was pared by 1 base and J by 4 bases, with 6 bases between. The CDR3 totals 13 residues. The CDR3 DNA is TGTGCCAGCAGTTTATCAGGTGCAGATACGCAGTATTTT. Its translation is CASSLSGADTQYF.

As concerns this clone: One junction end does not reproduce the germline sequence, and a read error may be involved. The chain recombines TRBV7-7 with TRBJ2-1, with 10 nucleotides matching TRBD2. There are 16 residues in the CDR3. Germline assignment: CDR1 SSHAT and CDR2 FNYEAQ (reference sequence). CDR3 sequence reads: CASSRLTSGRNNEQFF. CDR3 bases: TGTGCTAGCAGCCGCCTGACTAGCGGGCGGAACAATGAGCAGTTCTTC.

The chain is built from TRBV5-1 and TRBJ2-7, with D perhaps matching TRBD1 (6 bases). The germline CDR1 and CDR2 sequences are SGHRS and YFSETQ. The ends were cut back, 2 bases at V and 6 bases at J, with 15 bases in the middle. The CDR3 sequence is 14 residues long. The CDR3 protein is CASSFRGEASEQYF. CDR3 nucleotides: TGCGCCAGCAGCTTCAGGGGAGAGGCGTCCGAGCAGTACTTC.

V usage is TRBV7-3 and J usage is TRBJ2-3, with 8 bases identical to TRBD2. Germline assignment: CDR1 SGHTA and CDR2 FQGTGA. The CDR3 consists of 14 residues. Losses at the gene ends were 2 bases for V and 4 bases for J; bases not matched to a gene: 2. The CDR3 region is CASSLGTSPDTQYF. For the CDR3, the DNA is TGTGCCAGCAGCTTAGGGACTAGTCCAGATACGCAGTATTTT.

This chain joins TRBV11-2 and TRBJ1-3; D uncertain. Trimming stripped 1 base from V and 0 bases from J, with 10 bases between. Germline V gene lookup returns CDR1 SGHAT and CDR2 FQNNGV. The CDR3 sequence is 16 residues long. In DNA, the CDR3 is TGTGCCAGCAGCTTAGGGCCGAGGAGCTCTGGAAACACCATATATTTT. Translating it yields CASSLGPRSSGNTIYF.

This clone has only one observation. The chain employs TRBV5-4 and TRBJ2-2, with TRBD1 matching over 8 bases. CDR3 length: 15 residues. Unmatched junction bases numbered 3, after V lost 4 bases and J lost 1 base. CDR1 is SGHNT, CDR2 YYREEE, per germline (reference sequence). As DNA, the CDR3 is TGTGCCAGCAGCCGAGACAGGGGGAACACCGGGGAGCTGTTTTTT. It translates to CASSRDRGNTGELFF.

This chain links TRBV5-1 with TRBJ2-1, with 12 bases matching TRBD2. CDR1 SGHRS and CDR2 YFSETQ come from the germline V gene. J lost 0 bases, V lost 1 base, and 8 bases had no gene match. This CDR3 comprises 19 residues. The CDR3 is CASSLSLTSGSRSYNEQFF. The CDR3, as DNA: TGCGCCAGCAGCTTGAGCCTGACTAGCGGGAGTCGCTCCTACAATGAGCAGTTCTTC.

The chain has TRBV27 and TRBJ2-7; possibly TRBD1 for D (6 bases). Germline V lookup: CDR1 MNHEY, CDR2 SMNVEV (reference sequence). This CDR3 region has 15 residues. With 5 bases removed from V and 4 bases from J, the gap between germline ends came to 18 bases. CDR3 amino acids: CASSDTGNLVYEQYF. The CDR3 bases are TGTGCCAGCAGTGACACAGGGAATCTCGTGTACGAGCAGTACTTC.

V gene TRBV27 combines with J gene TRBJ2-5; D unclear. The DNA end lines up better with TRBJ2-7; the J call may be wrong. The length of the CDR3 is 14 residues. The germline V gene encodes CDR1 MNHEY and CDR2 SMNVEV (reference sequence). The DNA of the CDR3 is TGTGCCAGCAGAAGGTCCGGTAGCTCCTACGAGCAGTACTTC. It is translated as CASRRSGSSYEQYF.